Below are 18 T cell receptor beta chains sequenced from a single sample in a study of T cell responses to AZD1222 COVID-19 vaccine. Using immunoSEQ multiplex PCR, the repertoire was profiled, and TCRdb retains in-frame clones only, with some absent. Of 95,000 to 150,000 clones in the sample, 70% to 90% were seen once. Source: peripheral blood, taken on day 0 of AZD1222 vaccination. The receptors come from an adult in good health.

This clone was detected once. The V and J genes are TRBV24-1 and TRBJ1-2, with no clear D. Trimming stripped 4 bases from V and 7 bases from J, with 15 bases between. The CDR3 has 14 amino acids. The germline gives CDR1 KGHDR, CDR2 SFDVKD. This chain's CDR3 is CATSDGPGFGGYTF. The CDR3 DNA reads as TGTGCCACCAGTGACGGACCGGGGTTTGGTGGCTACACCTTC.

The chain couples TRBV20-1 to TRBJ1-2; D is unresolved. This CDR3 has 11 amino acids. Germline CDR1 reads DFQATT; CDR2 reads SNEGSKA (reference sequence). Trimming removed 7 bases at V and 0 bases at J, with 6 bases between. CDR3 nucleotides: TGCAGTGAAGGAGCTAACTATGGCTACACCTTC. Amino acid sequence: CSEGANYGYTF.

J is TRBJ1-2 and V is TRBV3-1 (or the pseudogene TRBV3-2); D is unclear. This CDR3 spans 15 amino acids. Germline-derived CDR1 and CDR2 are LGHDT and YNNKEL (reference sequence). V was shortened by 5 bases and J by 2 bases, with 15 bases between the two germline ends. This chain's CDR3 is CASSAPGAANYGYTF. The CDR3 coding sequence is TGTGCCAGCAGCGCACCGGGCGCGGCCAACTATGGCTACACCTTC.

The chain uses TRBV3-1 (or the pseudogene TRBV3-2) and TRBJ1-4, with D unclear. Germline assignment: CDR1 LGHDT and CDR2 YNNKEL (reference sequence). The CDR3 loop spans 15 amino acids. Trimming shortened V by 1 base and J by 1 base, and 7 bases separated the two germline ends. The CDR3 nucleotides are TGTGCCAGCAGCCAAGCGGCCAGAACTAATGAAAAACTGTTTTTT. It encodes CASSQAARTNEKLFF.

The V call is TRBV11-1, the J call TRBJ2-1; D is undetermined. Germline lookup yields CDR1 SGHAT and CDR2 FQDESV (reference sequence). The V gene lost 3 bases and the J gene lost 9 bases, with 12 bases spanning the gap. CDR3 length equals 13 residues. The CDR3 region has the DNA TGTGCCAGCAGCTTTTACCGAGGCGGTGAGCAGTTCTTC. Translation gives CASSFYRGGEQFF.

The chain has TRBV10-3 and TRBJ1-1, with 8 bases matching TRBD1. The CDR3 length is 13 residues. Germline V gene lookup returns CDR1 ENHRY and CDR2 SYGVKD. Trimming removed 6 bases from V and 4 bases from J; junction bases left unmatched: 4. The CDR3 DNA is TGTGCCATCAGACAGGGACAGGCCACTGAAGCTTTCTTT. Its translation: CAIRQGQATEAFF.

This chain connects TRBV5-6 to TRBJ2-1; no definite D call. Between the trimmed V and J ends, which lost 1 base and 0 bases, there was a span of 8 bases. Looked up from germline, CDR1 is SGHDT and CDR2 is YYEEEE. The CDR3 covers 15 residues. The CDR3 sequence: CASSLWASSYNEQFF. Written as DNA, the CDR3 is TGTGCCAGCAGCTTGTGGGCTAGCTCCTACAATGAGCAGTTCTTC.

This clone has only a few counts. The chain combines TRBV2 with TRBJ2-2; D assignment may be TRBD1 or TRBD2 (5 bases each). Trimming shortened V by 3 bases and J by 6 bases, and 11 bases separated the two germline ends. Germline V gene sequence: CDR1 SNHLY, CDR2 FYNNEI. CDR3 length: 14 amino acids. In nucleotides, the CDR3 is TGTGCCAGCAGTGAGATCGGGACGCCCGGGGAGCTGTTTTTT. It is translated as CASSEIGTPGELFF.

The chain uses TRBV6-1 and TRBJ1-4, with TRBD1 matching over 7 bases. The CDR3 extends over 20 amino acids. The V gene end was trimmed by 0 bases and the J gene end by 8 bases; junction bases not matched to a gene: 21. Per germline, CDR1 MNHNS and CDR2 SASEGT. The CDR3: CASSEAPQGLRPLVGEKLFF. The CDR3, as DNA: TGTGCCAGCAGTGAAGCGCCACAGGGGTTGAGACCACTAGTAGGAGAAAAACTGTTTTTT.

The CDR3 DNA reads as TGTGCCAGCAGAAGGGAAGGGGCCCTCAGTCAGCCCCAGCATTTT. It specifies CASRREGALSQPQHF. The chain recombines TRBV2 with TRBJ1-5, with a tentative D call TRBD1 (5 bases). The CDR3 has 15 residues. Germline CDR1 reads SNHLY; CDR2 reads FYNNEI. Deletions cut 6 bases from V and 6 bases from J, with 18 bases between.

Comments on this clone: Within the sample, other DNA sequences also encode this same CDR3. The gene calls are TRBV5-1 and TRBJ1-1; D is unclear. V was pared by 0 bases and J by 1 base, with 7 bases between. Germline values: CDR1 SGHRS, CDR2 YFSETQ. The CDR3 loop spans 14 amino acids. The CDR3 protein is CASSLGPSNTEAFF. The CDR3 DNA follows: TGCGCCAGCAGCTTGGGTCCCTCGAACACTGAAGCTTTCTTT. The variable domain in full, completed from reference TRBV5-1 and TRBJ1-1, reads KAGVTQTPRYLIKTRGQQVTLSCSPISGHRSVSWYQQTPGQGLQFLFEYFSETQRNKGNFPGRFSGRQFSNSRSEMNVSTLELGDSALYLCASSLGPSNTEAFFGQGTRLTVV.

The V call is TRBV11-2, the J call TRBJ2-1; D is possibly TRBD1 (6 bases). CDR1 is SGHAT, CDR2 FQNNGV, per germline. The germline V and J ends were trimmed by 5 bases and 7 bases, with 12 bases remaining between them. The CDR3 runs 13 residues. The DNA for the CDR3 is TGTGCCAGCAGCCGGGTTGACAGGAATGAGCAGTTCTTC. It yields the protein CASSRVDRNEQFF.

The chain has TRBV28 and TRBJ1-2; D remains unclear. The CDR3 spans 15 residues. Germline V gene data show CDR1 as MDHEN and CDR2 as SYDVKM. The V end was cut by 7 bases, the J end by 1 base, with 16 bases between. The CDR3 DNA reads as TGTGCCAGCAACCCTTCGACACATTTTAACTATGGCTACACCTTC. Its protein product is CASNPSTHFNYGYTF.

This clone was seen just once. One end of the junction varies from germline; a read error may be responsible. The chain joins TRBV2 to TRBJ2-7, with TRBD1 identical over 7 bases. The germline V gene has CDR1 SNHLY and CDR2 FYNNEI. This CDR3 spans 13 amino acids. The CDR3 sequence is CASSADREGDRAF. DNA of the CDR3: TGTGCCAGCAGTGCCGACAGGGAAGGGGATCGGGCTTTC.

The rearrangement joins TRBV11-2 to TRBJ1-2; possibly TRBD1 for D (6 bases). Trimming cost V 4 bases and J 3 bases, with 18 bases left between them. Germline CDR1 is SGHAT and CDR2 is FQNNGV. The CDR3 consists of 16 residues. CDR3 amino acids: CASSSPRGASHYGYTF. In DNA, the CDR3 is TGTGCCAGCAGCTCACCGAGGGGGGCGTCCCACTATGGCTACACCTTC.

The chain uses TRBV6-2 or TRBV6-3 and TRBJ2-7; D call uncertain. The length of the CDR3 is 12 residues. Trimming shortened V by 2 bases and J by 3 bases, and 5 bases separated the two germline ends. Germline values: CDR1 MNHEY, CDR2 SVGEGT. The CDR3 coding sequence is TGTGCCAGCAGTTACGGAGTCTACGAGCAGTACTTC. This translates into CASSYGVYEQYF.

This clone was seen only once. At one boundary the junction diverges from the germline segment, which might be a read error. This chain links TRBV6-5 with TRBJ1-5; D perhaps matches TRBD1 (5 bases). The germline CDR1 and CDR2 sequences are MNHEY and SVGAGI. The CDR3 runs 15 residues. The CDR3 DNA follows: TGTGCCAGCGGTTATATCCAGGGCTACGATCAGCCCCAGCATTTT. Translating gives CASGYIQGYDQPQHF.

The V call is TRBV27, the J call TRBJ1-1; D is uncertain. Per the germline V gene, CDR1 is MNHEY and CDR2 is SMNVEV (reference sequence). This CDR3 has 14 amino acids. Deletions cut 3 bases from V and 3 bases from J, with 11 bases between. The CDR3 spells CASSFSGRDTEAFF. The CDR3 DNA reads as TGTGCCAGCAGTTTCTCGGGAAGGGACACTGAAGCTTTCTTT.